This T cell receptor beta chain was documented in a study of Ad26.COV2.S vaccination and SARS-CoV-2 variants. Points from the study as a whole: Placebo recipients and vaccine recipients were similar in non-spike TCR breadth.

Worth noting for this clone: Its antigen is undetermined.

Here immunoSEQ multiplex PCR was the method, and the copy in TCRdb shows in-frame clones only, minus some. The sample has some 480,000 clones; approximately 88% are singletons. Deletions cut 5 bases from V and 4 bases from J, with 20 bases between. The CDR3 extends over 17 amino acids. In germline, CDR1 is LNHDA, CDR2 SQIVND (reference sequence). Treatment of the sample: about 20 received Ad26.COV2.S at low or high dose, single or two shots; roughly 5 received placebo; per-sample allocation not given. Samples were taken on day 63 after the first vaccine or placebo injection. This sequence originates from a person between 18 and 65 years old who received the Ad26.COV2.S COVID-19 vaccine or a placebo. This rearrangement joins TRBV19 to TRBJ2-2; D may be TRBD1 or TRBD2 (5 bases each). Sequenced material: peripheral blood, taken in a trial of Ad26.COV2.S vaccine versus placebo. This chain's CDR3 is CASSLDGPMRGTGELFF. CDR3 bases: TGTGCCAGTAGTCTCGACGGGCCTATGAGGGGCACCGGGGAGCTGTTTTTT.